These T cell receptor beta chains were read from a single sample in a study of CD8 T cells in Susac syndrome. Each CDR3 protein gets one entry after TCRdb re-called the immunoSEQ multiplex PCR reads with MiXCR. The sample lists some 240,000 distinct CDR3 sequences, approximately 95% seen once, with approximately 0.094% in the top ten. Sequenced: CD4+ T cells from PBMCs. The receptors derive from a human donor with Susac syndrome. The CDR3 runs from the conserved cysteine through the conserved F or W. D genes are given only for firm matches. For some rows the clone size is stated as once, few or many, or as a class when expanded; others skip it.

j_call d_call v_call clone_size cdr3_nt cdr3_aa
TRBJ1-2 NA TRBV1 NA TGCACCAGCAGCCAAGTCTGGGACAGGCCCGCCTATGGCTACACCTTC CTSSQVWDRPAYGYTF
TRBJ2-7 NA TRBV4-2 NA TGTGCCAGCAGCTCCTACGGTGGCAGGAAGGACGAGCAGTACTTC CASSSYGGRKDEQYF
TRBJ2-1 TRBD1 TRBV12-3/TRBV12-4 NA TGTGCCAGCAGAACCGGGACAGGGATACGGCAGTTCTTC CASRTGTGIRQFF
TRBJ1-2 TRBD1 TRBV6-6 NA TGTGCCAGCAGTTACTCGCAAGACAGGGTCGATGGCTACACCTTC CASSYSQDRVDGYTF
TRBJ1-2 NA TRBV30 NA TGTGCCTGGAGTAAGGGCCCTGGGGAAGGCTACACCTTC CAWSKGPGEGYTF
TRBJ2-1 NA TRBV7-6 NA TGTGCCAGCAGCTTACTCCGGACAGACTACAATGAGCAGTTCTTC CASSLLRTDYNEQFF
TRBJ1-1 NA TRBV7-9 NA TGTGCCAGCAGCTTTGACCGGGACATTAAAACGGCTTTCTTT CASSFDRDIKTAFF
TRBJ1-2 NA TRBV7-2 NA TGTGCCAGCAGCGGACGACTATCTGGGACTAGAGGCTACACCTTC CASSGRLSGTRGYTF
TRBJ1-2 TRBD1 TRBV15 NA TGTGCCACCAGCAGGGATACCCGGGACAGGTTTAAGGACTATGGCTACACCTTC CATSRDTRDRFKDYGYTF
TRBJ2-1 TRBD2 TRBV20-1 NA TGCAGTGCTCTCCCTGCTAGCGGGCTTCCGACCTCGCAGTTCTTC CSALPASGLPTSQFF
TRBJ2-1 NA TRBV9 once TGTGCCAGCAGCGTAGAAGGGGAATTCGTCTACAATGAGCAGTTCTTC CASSVEGEFVYNEQFF
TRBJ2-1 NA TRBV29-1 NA TGCAGCGTTAAGGTACTCCTACACAATGAGCAGTTCTTC CSVKVLLHNEQFF
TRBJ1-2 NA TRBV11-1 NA TGTGCCAGCAGCAGTCGGTCAGGGGCGAATGGCTACACCTTC CASSSRSGANGYTF
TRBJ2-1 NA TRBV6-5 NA TGTGCCAGCACCAACTTAGTGGGTTTGGATGAGCAGTTCTTC CASTNLVGLDEQFF
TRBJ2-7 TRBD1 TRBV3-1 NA TGTGCCAGCAGCCACCCGGGACAGGCCGCCTACGAGCAGTACTTC CASSHPGQAAYEQYF
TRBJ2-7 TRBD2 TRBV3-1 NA TGTGCCAGCGGAAGGACTAGCGGGGATTACGAGCAGTACTTC CASGRTSGDYEQYF
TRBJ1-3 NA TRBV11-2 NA TGTGCCAGCAGCTTGGGGGACATCTCTGGAAACACCATATATTTT CASSLGDISGNTIYF
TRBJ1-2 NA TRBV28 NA TGTGCCAGCAGTTTAGTCGCCGGGACCCCTAACTATGGCTACACCTTC CASSLVAGTPNYGYTF
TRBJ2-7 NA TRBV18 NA TGTGCCAGCTCACCTTCAGCCTCCGCCTACGAGCAGTACTTC CASSPSASAYEQYF
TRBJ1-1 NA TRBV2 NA TGTGCCAGCAGGGGGGATCGGGGATGGACTGAAGCTTTCTTT CASRGDRGWTEAFF
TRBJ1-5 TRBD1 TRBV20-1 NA TGCAGTGCTAGAGATCTAGACAGGGATCAGCCCCAGCATTTT CSARDLDRDQPQHF
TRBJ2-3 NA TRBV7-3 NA TGTGCCAGCAGCTTAAGTGGGAGGCTCGTCACAGATACGCAGTATTTT CASSLSGRLVTDTQYF
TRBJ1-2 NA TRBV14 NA TGTGCCAGCAGCCAAGATTACGGGACGGGTCCGGGAGGCTACACCTTC CASSQDYGTGPGGYTF
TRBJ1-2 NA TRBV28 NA TGTGCCAGCAGTTTGGGCCTCACAGTGAGGGGCTACACCTTC CASSLGLTVRGYTF
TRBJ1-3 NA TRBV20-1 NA TGCAGTGCTTCAGAGGATAGCTCTGGAAACACCATATATTTT CSASEDSSGNTIYF
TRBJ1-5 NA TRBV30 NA TGTGCCTGGACTCCGAGCCTCAATCAGCCCCAGCATTTT CAWTPSLNQPQHF
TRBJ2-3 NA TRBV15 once TGTGCCACCAGCAGCCTTGGACGCACAGATACGCAGTATTTT CATSSLGRTDTQYF
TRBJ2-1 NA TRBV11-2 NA TGTGCCAGCAGCTTAGGCTTCTATGAGCAGTTCTTC CASSLGFYEQFF
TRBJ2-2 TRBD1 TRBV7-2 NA TGTGCCAGCAGCCGAAGACAGGGCACCGGGGAGCTGTTTTTT CASSRRQGTGELFF
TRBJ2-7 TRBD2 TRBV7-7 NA TGTGCTAGCAGCACACGGACTAGCGGGAGAAAGTGCCACGAGCAGTACTTC CASSTRTSGRKCHEQYF
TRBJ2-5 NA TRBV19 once TGTGCCAGTAGTTGGCAGCTTCAAGAGACCCAGTACTTC CASSWQLQETQYF
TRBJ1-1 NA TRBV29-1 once TGCAGCGTTGAAGCGCTTCGGAACACTGAAGCTTTCTTT CSVEALRNTEAFF